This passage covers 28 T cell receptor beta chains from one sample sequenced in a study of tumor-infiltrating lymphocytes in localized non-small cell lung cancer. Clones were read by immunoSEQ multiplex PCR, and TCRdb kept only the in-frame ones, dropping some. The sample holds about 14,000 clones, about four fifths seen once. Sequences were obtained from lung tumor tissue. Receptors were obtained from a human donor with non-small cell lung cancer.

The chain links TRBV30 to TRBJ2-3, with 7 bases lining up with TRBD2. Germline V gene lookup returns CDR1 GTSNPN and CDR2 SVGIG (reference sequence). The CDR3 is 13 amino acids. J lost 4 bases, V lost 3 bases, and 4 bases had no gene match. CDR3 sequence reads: CAWSGGFADTQYF. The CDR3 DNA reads TGTGCCTGGAGCGGGGGGTTTGCAGATACGCAGTATTTT.

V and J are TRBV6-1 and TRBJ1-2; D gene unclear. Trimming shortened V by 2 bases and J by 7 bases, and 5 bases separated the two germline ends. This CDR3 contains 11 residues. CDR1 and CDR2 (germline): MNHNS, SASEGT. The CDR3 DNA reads TGTGCCAGCAGTGAAACAATTGGCTACACCTTC. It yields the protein CASSETIGYTF.

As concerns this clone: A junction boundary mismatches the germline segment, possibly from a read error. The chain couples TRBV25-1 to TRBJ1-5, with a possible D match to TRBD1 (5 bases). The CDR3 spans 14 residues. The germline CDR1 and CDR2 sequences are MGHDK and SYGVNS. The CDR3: CASSGDGENQPQHF. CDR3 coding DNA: TGTGCCAGCAGTGGGGACGGGGAAAATCAACCCCAGCATTTT.

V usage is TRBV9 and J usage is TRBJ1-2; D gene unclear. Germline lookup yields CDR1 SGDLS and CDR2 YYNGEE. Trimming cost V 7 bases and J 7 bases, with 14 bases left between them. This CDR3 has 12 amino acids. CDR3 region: CASFEEGGGYTF. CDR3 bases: TGTGCCAGCTTCGAGGAAGGCGGTGGCTACACCTTC.

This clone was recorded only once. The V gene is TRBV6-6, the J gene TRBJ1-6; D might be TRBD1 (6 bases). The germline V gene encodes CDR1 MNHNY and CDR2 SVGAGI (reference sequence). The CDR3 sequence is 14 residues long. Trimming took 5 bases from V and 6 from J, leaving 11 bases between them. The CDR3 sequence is CASSLDRFNSPLHF. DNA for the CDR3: TGTGCCAGCAGTCTGGACAGATTTAATTCACCCCTCCACTTT.

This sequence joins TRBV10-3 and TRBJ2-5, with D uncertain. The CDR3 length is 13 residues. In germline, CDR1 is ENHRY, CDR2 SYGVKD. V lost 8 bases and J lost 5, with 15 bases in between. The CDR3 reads CAISYRGEETQYF. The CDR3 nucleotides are TGTGCCATCTCTTATCGAGGAGAGGAGACCCAGTACTTC.

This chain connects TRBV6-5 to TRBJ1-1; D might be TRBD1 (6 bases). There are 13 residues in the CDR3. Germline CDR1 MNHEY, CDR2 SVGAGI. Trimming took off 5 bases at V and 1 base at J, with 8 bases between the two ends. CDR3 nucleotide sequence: TGTGCCAGCAGTGTAGGGGGGAACACTGAAGCTTTCTTT. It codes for CASSVGGNTEAFF.

Here the CDR3 reads CASSPSGSSTDTQYF. The CDR3 DNA follows: TGCGCCAGCAGCCCTAGCGGGAGTTCCACAGATACGCAGTATTTT. This chain connects TRBV4-3 to TRBJ2-3; 10 bases align to TRBD2. The CDR3 spans 15 residues. Losses at the gene ends were 4 bases for V and 2 bases for J; bases not matched to a gene: 3. Germline values: CDR1 LGHNA, CDR2 YSLEER.

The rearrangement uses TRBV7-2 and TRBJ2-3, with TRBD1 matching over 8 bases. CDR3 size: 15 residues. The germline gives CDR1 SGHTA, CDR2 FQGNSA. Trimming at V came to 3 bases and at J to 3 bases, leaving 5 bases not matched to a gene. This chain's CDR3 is CASSFAGQVTDTQYF. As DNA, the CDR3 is TGTGCCAGCAGCTTTGCGGGACAGGTGACAGATACGCAGTATTTT.

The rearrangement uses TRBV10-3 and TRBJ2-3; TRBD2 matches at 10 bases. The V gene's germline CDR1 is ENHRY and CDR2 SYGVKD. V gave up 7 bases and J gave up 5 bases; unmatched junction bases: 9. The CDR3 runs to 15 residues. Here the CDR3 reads CAIKEREGQGDTQYF. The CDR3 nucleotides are TGTGCCATCAAGGAGCGGGAGGGCCAGGGAGATACGCAGTATTTT.

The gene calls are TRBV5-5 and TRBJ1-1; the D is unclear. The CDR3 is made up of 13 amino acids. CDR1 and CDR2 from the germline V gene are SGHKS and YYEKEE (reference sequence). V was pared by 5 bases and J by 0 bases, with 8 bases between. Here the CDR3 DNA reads TGTGCCAGCAGGCTGGACCTGAACACTGAAGCTTTCTTT. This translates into CASRLDLNTEAFF.

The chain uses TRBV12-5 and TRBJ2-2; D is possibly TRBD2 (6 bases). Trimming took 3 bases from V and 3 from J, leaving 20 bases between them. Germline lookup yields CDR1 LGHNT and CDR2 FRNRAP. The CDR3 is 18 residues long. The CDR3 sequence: CASGLPQAPRDYTGELFF. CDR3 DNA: TGTGCTAGTGGTTTACCCCAAGCCCCTAGGGACTACACCGGGGAGCTGTTTTTT.

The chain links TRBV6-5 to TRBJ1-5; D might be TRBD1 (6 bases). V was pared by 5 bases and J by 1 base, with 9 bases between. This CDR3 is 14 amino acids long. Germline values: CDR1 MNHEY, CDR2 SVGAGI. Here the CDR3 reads CASSGQSSNQPQHF. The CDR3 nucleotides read TGTGCCAGCAGTGGACAGTCCAGCAATCAGCCCCAGCATTTT.

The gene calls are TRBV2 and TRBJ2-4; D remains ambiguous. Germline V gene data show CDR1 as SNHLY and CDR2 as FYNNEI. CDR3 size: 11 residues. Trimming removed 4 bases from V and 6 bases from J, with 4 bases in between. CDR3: CASSVANIQYF. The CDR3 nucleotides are TGTGCCAGCAGTGTGGCAAACATTCAGTACTTC.

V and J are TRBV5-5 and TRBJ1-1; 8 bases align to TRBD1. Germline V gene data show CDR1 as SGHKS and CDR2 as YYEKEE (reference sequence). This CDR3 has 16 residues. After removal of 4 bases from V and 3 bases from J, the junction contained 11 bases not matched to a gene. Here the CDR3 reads CASSRTVGQGYTEAFF. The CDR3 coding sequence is TGTGCCAGCAGCCGCACCGTAGGACAGGGCTACACTGAAGCTTTCTTT.

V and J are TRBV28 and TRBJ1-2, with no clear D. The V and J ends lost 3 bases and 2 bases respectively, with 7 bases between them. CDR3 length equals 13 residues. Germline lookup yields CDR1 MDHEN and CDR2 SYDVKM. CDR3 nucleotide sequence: TGTGCCAGCAGTTTCGGTTCAAACTATGGCTACACCTTC. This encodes CASSFGSNYGYTF.

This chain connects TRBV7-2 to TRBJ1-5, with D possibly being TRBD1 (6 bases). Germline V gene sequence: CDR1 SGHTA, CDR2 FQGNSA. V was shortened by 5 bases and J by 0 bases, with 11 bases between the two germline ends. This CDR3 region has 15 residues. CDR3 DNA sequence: TGTGCCAGCAGCAGGACAGATTATAGCAATCAGCCCCAGCATTTT. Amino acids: CASSRTDYSNQPQHF.

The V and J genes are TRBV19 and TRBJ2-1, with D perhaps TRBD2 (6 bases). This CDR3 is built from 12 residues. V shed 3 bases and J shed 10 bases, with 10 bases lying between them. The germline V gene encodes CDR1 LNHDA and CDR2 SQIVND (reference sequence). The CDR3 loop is CASSIDREEQFF. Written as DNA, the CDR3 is TGTGCCAGTAGTATTGACCGGGAGGAGCAGTTCTTC.

The CDR3 spells CASSATGTPGDTQYF. In nucleotides, the CDR3 is TGTGCCAGCAGCGCGACCGGGACCCCTGGCGATACGCAGTATTTT. The chain recombines TRBV5-4 with TRBJ2-3; D might be TRBD1 or TRBD2, each matching 5 bases. CDR3 length: 15 amino acids. The germline V gene encodes CDR1 SGHNT and CDR2 YYREEE (reference sequence). The V and J ends lost 4 bases and 6 bases respectively, with 18 bases between them. The variable domain in full, with the rest retrieved from reference TRBV5-4 and TRBJ2-3, is ETGVTQSPTHLIKTRGQQVTLRCSSQSGHNTVSWYQQALGQGPQFIFQYYREEENGRGNFPPRFSGLQFPNYSSELNVNALELDDSALYLCASSATGTPGDTQYFGPGTRLTVL.

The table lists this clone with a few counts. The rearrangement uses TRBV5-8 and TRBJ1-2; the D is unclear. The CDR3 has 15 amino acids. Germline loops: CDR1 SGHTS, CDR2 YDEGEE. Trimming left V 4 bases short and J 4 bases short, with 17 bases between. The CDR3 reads CASSRGRTLAYGYTF. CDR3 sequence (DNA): TGTGCCAGCAGCCGAGGACGGACCTTGGCCTATGGCTACACCTTC. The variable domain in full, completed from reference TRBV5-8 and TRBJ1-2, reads EAGVTQSPTHLIKTRGQQATLRCSPISGHTSVYWYQQALGLGLQFLLWYDEGEERNRGNFPPRFSGRQFPNYSSELNVNALELEDSALYLCASSRGRTLAYGYTFGSGTRLTVV.

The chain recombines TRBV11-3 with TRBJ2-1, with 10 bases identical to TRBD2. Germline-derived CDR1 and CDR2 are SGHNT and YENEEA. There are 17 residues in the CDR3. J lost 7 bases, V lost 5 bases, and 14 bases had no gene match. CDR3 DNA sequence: TGTGCCAGCAGCCCTTTTAAGCCGGGACTAGCGCAAAATGAGCAGTTCTTC. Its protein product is CASSPFKPGLAQNEQFF.

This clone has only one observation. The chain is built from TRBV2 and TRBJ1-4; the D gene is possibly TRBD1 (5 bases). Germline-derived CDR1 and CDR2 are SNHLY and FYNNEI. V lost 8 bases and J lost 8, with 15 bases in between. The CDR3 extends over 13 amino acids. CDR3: CASFKQEGEKLFF. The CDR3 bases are TGTGCCAGCTTCAAACAGGAGGGCGAAAAACTGTTTTTT.

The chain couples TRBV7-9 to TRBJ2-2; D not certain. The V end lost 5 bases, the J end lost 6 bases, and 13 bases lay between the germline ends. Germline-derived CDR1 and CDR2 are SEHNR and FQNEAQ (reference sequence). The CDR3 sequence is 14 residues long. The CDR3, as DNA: TGTGCCAGCAGCCCCCCGGTGAAGCCCGGGGAGCTGTTTTTT. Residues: CASSPPVKPGELFF. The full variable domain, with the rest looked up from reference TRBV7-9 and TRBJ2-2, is DTGVSQNPRHKITKRGQNVTFRCDPISEHNRLYWYRQTLGQGPEFLTYFQNEAQLEKSRLLSDRFSAERPKGSFSTLEIQRTEQGDSAMYLCASSPPVKPGELFFGEGSRLTVL.

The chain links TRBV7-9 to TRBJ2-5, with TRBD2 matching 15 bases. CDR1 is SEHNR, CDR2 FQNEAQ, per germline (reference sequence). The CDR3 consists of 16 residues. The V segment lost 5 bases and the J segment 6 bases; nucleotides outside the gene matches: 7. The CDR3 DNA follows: TGTGCCAGCAGCCTGGGGACTAGCGGGAGGCCTCAGACCCAGTACTTC. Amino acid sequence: CASSLGTSGRPQTQYF.

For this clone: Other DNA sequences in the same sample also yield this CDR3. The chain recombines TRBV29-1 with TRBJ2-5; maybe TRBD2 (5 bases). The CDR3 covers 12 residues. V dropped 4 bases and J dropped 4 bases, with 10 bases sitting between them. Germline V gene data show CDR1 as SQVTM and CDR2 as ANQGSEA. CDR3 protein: CSVGLAGETQYF. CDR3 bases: TGCAGCGTTGGTCTAGCCGGAGAGACCCAGTACTTC.

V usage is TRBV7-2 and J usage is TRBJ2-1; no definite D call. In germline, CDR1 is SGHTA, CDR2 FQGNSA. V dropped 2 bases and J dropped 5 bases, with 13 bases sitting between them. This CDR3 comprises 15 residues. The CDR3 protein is CASSLRARANNEQFF. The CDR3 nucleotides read TGTGCCAGCAGCTTAAGGGCTAGGGCTAACAATGAGCAGTTCTTC.

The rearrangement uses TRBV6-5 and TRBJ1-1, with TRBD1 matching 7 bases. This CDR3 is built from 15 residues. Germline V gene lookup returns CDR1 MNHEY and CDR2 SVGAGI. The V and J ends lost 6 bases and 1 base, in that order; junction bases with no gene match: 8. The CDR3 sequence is CASSSVGQSNTEAFF. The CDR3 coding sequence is TGTGCCAGCAGCTCTGTGGGACAGTCGAACACTGAAGCTTTCTTT.

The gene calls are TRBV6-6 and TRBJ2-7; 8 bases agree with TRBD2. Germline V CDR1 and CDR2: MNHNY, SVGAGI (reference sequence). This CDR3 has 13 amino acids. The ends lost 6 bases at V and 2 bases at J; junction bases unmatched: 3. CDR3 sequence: CASRPAGAYEQYF. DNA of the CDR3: TGTGCCAGCAGGCCAGCGGGGGCCTACGAGCAGTACTTC.